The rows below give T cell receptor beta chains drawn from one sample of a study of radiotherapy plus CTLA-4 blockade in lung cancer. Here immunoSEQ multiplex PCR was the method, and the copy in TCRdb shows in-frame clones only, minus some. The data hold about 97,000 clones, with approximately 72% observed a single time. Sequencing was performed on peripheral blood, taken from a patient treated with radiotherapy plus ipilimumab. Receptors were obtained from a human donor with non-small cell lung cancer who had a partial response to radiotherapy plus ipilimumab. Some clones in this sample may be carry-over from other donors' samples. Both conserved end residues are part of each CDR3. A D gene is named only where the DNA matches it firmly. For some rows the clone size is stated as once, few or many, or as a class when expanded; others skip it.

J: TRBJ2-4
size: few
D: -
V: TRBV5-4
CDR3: CASSLSQGAKNIQYF
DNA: TGTGCCAGCAGCTTGAGTCAGGGAGCCAAAAACATTCAGTACTTC

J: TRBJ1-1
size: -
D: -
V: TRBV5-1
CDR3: CASSLEVQADTEAFF
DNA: TGCGCCAGCAGCTTGGAGGTTCAAGCGGACACTGAAGCTTTCTTT

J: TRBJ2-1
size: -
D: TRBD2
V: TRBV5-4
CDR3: CASSPDLGGSSYNEQFF
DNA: TGTGCCAGCAGCCCAGATTTGGGGGGGAGCTCCTACAATGAGCAGTTCTTC

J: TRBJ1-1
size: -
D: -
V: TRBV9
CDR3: CASSVGTGTEAFF
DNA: TGTGCCAGCAGCGTCGGCACAGGGACTGAAGCTTTCTTT

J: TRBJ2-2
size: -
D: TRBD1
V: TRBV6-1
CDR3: CASRRQGLNTGELFF
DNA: TGTGCCAGCAGAAGACAGGGGTTGAACACCGGGGAGCTGTTTTTT

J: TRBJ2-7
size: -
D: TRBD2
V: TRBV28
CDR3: CASSFKETGWSLAGGFIEYEQYF
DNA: TGTGCCAGCAGTTTTAAGGAGACAGGGTGGTCTCTAGCGGGAGGTTTTATAGAGTACGAGCAGTACTTC

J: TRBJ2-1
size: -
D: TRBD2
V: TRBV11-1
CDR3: CASSLALAGGRNNEQFF
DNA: TGTGCCAGCAGCTTAGCGCTAGCGGGGGGGCGTAACAATGAGCAGTTCTTC

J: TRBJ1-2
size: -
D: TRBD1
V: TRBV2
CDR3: CASQRREGARNGYTF
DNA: TGTGCCAGCCAGCGCCGGGAGGGGGCGCGGAATGGCTACACCTTC

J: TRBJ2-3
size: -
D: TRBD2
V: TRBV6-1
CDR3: CASSRGGGPTQYF
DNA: TGTGCCAGCAGCCGGGGGGGCGGGCCGACGCAGTATTTT

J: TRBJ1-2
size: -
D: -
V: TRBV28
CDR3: CASSLRWRGGGYTF
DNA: TGTGCCAGCAGTTTACGGTGGCGGGGAGGAGGCTACACCTTC

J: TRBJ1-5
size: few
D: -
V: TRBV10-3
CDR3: CAISEADRSNQPQHF
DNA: TGTGCCATCAGTGAAGCCGACAGGAGCAATCAGCCCCAGCATTTT

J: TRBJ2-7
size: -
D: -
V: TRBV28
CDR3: CASSFEGGALEQYF
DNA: TGTGCCAGCAGTTTCGAAGGAGGGGCCTTGGAGCAGTACTTC

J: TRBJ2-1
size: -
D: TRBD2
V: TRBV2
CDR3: CASSKREGVNEQFF
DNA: TGTGCCAGCAGTAAGCGGGAGGGGGTCAATGAGCAGTTCTTC

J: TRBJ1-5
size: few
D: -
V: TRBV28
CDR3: CASSSAGSIKAQHF
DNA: TGTGCCAGCAGTTCAGCAGGGTCCATCAAAGCCCAGCATTTT

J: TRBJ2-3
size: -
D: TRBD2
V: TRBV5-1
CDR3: CASNSGGLGTDTQYF
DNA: TGCGCCAGCAACTCGGGGGGGCTCGGCACAGATACGCAGTATTTT

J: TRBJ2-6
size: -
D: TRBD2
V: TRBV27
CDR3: CASSFTQGLTGANVLTF
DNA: TGTGCCAGCAGTTTCACCCAGGGACTAACTGGGGCCAACGTCCTGACTTTC

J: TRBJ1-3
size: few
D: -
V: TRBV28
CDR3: CASSLIPGAGNTIYF
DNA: TGTGCCAGCAGTTTAATCCCGGGAGCTGGAAACACCATATATTTT

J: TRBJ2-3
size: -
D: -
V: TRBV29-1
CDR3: CSVAGSTDTQYF
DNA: TGCAGCGTTGCTGGTTCTACGGATACGCAGTATTTT

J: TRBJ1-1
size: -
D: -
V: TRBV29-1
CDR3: CSLWTPGTEAFF
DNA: TGCAGCCTTTGGACACCTGGGACTGAAGCTTTCTTT

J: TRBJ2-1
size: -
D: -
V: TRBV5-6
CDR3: CASSSPGVGSYNEQFF
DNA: TGTGCCAGCAGCTCCCCAGGGGTCGGCTCCTACAATGAGCAGTTCTTC

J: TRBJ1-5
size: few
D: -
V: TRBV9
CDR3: CASSVAGDSNQPQHF
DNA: TGTGCCAGCAGCGTAGCGGGGGATAGCAATCAGCCCCAGCATTTT

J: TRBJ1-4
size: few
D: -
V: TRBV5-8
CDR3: CASARGLLEKLFF
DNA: TGTGCCAGCGCGAGGGGGTTATTGGAAAAACTGTTTTTT

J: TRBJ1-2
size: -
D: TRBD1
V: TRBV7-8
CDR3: CASSFLFAEGALGYTF
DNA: TGTGCCAGCAGCTTTTTATTTGCGGAGGGGGCGCTTGGCTACACCTTC

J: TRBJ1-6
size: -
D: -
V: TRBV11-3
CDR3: CASSLDQARPLHF
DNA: TGTGCCAGCAGCTTAGATCAGGCTCGGCCCCTCCACTTT

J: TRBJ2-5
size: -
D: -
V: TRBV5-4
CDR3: CASSLAQGETQYF
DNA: TGTGCCAGCAGCTTGGCTCAGGGAGAGACCCAGTACTTC

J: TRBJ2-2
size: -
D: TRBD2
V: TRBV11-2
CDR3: CASSLVGLAGNTGELFF
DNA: TGTGCCAGCAGCTTAGTCGGACTAGCGGGGAATACCGGGGAGCTGTTTTTT

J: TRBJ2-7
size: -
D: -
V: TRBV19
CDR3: CASSRGQKVRGYEQYF
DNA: TGTGCCAGTAGTAGGGGACAAAAAGTTAGGGGTTACGAGCAGTACTTC

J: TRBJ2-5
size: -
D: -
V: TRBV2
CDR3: CASSELRGPQETQYF
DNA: TGTGCCAGCAGTGAATTGCGGGGGCCTCAAGAGACCCAGTACTTC

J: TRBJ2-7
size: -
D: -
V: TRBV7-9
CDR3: CASSFSGDTYEQYF
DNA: TGTGCCAGCAGCTTTTCCGGGGACACCTACGAGCAGTACTTC

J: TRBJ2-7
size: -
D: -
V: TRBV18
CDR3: CASSPPGGIEQYF
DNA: TGTGCCAGCTCACCACCTGGCGGAATCGAGCAGTACTTC

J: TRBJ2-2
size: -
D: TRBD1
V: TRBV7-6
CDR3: CASSLDPGGDTGELFF
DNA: TGTGCCAGCAGCTTAGATCCAGGGGGCGACACCGGGGAGCTGTTTTTT

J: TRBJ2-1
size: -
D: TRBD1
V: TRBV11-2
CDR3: CASSPRTGAYNEQFF
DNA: TGTGCCAGCAGCCCAAGGACAGGGGCATACAATGAGCAGTTCTTC

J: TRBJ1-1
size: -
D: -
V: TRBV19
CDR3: CASSARANTEAFF
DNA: TGTGCCAGTAGTGCCAGGGCCAACACTGAAGCTTTCTTT

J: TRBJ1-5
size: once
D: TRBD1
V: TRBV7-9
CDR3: CASSLTGASNQPQHF
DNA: TGTGCCAGCAGCTTGACAGGGGCTAGCAATCAGCCCCAGCATTTT

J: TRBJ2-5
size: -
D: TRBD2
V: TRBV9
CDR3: CASSVRGGETQYF
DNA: TGTGCCAGCAGCGTACGGGGGGGGGAGACCCAGTACTTC

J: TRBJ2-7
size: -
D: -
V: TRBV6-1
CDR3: CASKKDYSSYEQYF
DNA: TGTGCCAGCAAAAAGGACTACAGCTCCTACGAGCAGTACTTC

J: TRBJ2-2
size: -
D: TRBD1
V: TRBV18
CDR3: CASSIGQGANTGELFF
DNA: TGTGCCAGCTCAATAGGACAGGGGGCCAACACCGGGGAGCTGTTTTTT

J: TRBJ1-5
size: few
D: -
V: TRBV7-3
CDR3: CASSLALNNQPQHF
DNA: TGTGCCAGCAGCTTGGCTCTGAACAATCAGCCCCAGCATTTT

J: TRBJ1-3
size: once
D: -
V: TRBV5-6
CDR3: CASSETGSGNTIYF
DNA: TGTGCCAGCAGCGAGACAGGATCTGGAAACACCATATATTTT

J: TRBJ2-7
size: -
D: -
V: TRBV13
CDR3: CASSLYTPGGYEQYF
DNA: TGTGCCAGCAGCTTATACACCCCAGGAGGCTACGAGCAGTACTTC

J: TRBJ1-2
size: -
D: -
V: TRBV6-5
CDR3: CASSQDRFGYTF
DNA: TGTGCCAGCAGCCAAGACAGGTTCGGCTACACCTTC

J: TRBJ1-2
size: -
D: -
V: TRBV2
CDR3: CASSDEYSCYTF
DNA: TGTGCCAGCAGTGATGAGTATAGCTGTTACACCTTC

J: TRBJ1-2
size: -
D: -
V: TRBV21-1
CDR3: CVTPRTGGSGYTF
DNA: TGTGTCACCCCCAGAACTGGAGGGTCTGGCTACACCTTC

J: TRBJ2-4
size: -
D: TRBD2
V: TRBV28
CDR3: CASSETSGGARIQYF
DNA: TGTGCCAGCAGTGAAACTAGCGGGGGGGCTCGAATTCAGTACTTC

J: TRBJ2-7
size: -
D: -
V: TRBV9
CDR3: CASGRTSSYEQYF
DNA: TGTGCCAGCGGTAGGACAAGCTCCTACGAGCAGTACTTC

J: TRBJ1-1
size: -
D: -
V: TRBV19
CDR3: CASSIVGGGTEAFF
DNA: TGTGCCAGTAGTATTGTAGGTGGCGGGACTGAAGCTTTCTTT

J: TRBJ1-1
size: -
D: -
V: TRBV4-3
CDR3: CASSQGTGGDTEAFF
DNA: TGCGCCAGCAGCCAAGGTACCGGTGGAGACACTGAAGCTTTCTTT

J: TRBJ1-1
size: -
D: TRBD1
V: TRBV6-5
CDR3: CASSPGTGVNTAFF
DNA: TGTGCCAGCAGTCCCGGGACAGGGGTCAACACAGCTTTCTTT

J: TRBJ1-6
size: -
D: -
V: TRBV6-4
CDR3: CASGEQGNSPLHF
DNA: TGTGCCAGCGGAGAACAGGGAAATTCACCCCTCCACTTT

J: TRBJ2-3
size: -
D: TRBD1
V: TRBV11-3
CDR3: CASSDDRGVTDTQYF
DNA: TGTGCCAGCAGCGACGACAGGGGGGTGACAGATACGCAGTATTTT

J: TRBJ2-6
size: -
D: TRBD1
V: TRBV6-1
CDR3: CASRLQGAGANVLTF
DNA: TGTGCCAGCAGACTACAGGGGGCTGGGGCCAACGTCCTGACTTTC

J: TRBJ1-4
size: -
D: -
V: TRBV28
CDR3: CASSSTPSREKLFF
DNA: TGTGCCAGCAGTTCAACACCAAGCAGGGAAAAACTGTTTTTT

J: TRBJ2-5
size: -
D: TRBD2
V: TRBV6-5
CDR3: CASRNNLAGGETQYF
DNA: TGTGCCAGCAGAAATAATTTAGCGGGGGGAGAGACCCAGTACTTC

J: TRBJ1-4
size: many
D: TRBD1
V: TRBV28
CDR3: CASSLRDREEKLFF
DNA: TGTGCCAGCAGTTTGCGGGACAGGGAAGAAAAACTGTTTTTT

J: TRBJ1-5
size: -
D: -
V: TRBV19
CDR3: CASSIEVGRSRQPQHF
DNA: TGTGCCAGTAGTATAGAAGTGGGGAGGAGCCGACAGCCCCAGCATTTT

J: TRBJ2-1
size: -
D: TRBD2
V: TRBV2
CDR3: CASRISGGSSYNEQFF
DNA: TGTGCCAGCAGAATCTCGGGCGGGAGCTCCTACAATGAGCAGTTCTTC

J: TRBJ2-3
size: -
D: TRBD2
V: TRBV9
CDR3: CASSAGLAGGTDTQYF
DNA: TGTGCCAGCAGCGCCGGACTAGCGGGGGGCACAGATACGCAGTATTTT

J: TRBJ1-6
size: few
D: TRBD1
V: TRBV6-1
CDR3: CASSNRGGYNSPLHF
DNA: TGTGCCAGCAGTAACAGGGGAGGCTATAATTCACCCCTCCACTTT

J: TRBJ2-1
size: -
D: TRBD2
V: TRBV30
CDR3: CAWSSGTRSVHEQFF
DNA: TGTGCCTGGAGTTCCGGGACTAGGTCGGTGCATGAGCAGTTCTTC

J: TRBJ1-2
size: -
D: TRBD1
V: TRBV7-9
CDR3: CASSALPGGQEDGYTF
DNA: TGTGCCAGCAGCGCGTTACCCGGCGGACAGGAGGATGGCTACACCTTC